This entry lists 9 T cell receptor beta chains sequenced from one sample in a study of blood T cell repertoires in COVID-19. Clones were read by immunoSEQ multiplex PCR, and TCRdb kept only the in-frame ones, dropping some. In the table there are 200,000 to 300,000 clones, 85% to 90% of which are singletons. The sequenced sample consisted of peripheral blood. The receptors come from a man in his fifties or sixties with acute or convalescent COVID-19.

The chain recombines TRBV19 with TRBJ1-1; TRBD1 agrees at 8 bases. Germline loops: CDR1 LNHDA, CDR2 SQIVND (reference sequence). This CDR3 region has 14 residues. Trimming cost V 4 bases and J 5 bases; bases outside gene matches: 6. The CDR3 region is CASSNYRGGTEAFF. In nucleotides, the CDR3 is TGTGCCAGTAGTAACTACAGGGGGGGGACTGAAGCTTTCTTT.

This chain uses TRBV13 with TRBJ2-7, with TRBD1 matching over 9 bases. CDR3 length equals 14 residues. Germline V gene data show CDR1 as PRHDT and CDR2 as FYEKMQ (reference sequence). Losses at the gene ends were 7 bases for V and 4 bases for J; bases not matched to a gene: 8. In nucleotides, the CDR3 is TGTGCCAGCACCCGGACAGGGGATCTTTACGAGCAGTACTTC. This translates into CASTRTGDLYEQYF.

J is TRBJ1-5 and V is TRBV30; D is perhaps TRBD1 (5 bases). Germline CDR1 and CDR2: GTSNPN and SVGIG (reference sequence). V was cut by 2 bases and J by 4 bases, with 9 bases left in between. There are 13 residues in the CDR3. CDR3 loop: CAWSMTDNQPQHF. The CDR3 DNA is TGTGCCTGGAGTATGACAGATAATCAGCCCCAGCATTTT.

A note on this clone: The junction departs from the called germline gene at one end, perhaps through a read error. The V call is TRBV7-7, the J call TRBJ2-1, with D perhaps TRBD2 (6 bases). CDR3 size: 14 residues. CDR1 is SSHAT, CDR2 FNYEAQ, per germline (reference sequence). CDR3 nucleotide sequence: TGTGCTAGCAGCCCCACGGGGGTACTCAATGAGCAGTTCTTC. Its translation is CASSPTGVLNEQFF.

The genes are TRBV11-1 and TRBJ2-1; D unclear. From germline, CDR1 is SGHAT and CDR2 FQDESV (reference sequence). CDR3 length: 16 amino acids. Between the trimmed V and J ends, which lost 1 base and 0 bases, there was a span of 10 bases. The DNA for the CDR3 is TGTGCCAGCAGCTTAGGTGTTAGCCGCTCCTACAATGAGCAGTTCTTC. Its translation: CASSLGVSRSYNEQFF.

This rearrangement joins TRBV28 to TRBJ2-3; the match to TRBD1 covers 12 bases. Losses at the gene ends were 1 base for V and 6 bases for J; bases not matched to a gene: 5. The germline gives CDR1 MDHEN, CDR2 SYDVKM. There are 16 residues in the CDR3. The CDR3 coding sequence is TGTGCCAGCAGTTTATCCGGGACAGGGGGCCGGGATACGCAGTATTTT. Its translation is CASSLSGTGGRDTQYF.

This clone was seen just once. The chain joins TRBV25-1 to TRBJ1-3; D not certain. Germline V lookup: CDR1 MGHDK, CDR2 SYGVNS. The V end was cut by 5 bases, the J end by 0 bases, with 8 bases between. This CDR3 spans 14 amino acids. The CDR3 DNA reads TGTGCCAGCAGTCGTGAGGGCTCTGGAAACACCATATATTTT. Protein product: CASSREGSGNTIYF. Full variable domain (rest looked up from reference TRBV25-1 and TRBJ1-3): EADIYQTPRYLVIGTGKKITLECSQTMGHDKMYWYQQDPGMELHLIHYSYGVNSTEKGDLSSESTVSRIRTEHFPLTLESARPSHTSQYLCASSREGSGNTIYFGEGSWLTVV.

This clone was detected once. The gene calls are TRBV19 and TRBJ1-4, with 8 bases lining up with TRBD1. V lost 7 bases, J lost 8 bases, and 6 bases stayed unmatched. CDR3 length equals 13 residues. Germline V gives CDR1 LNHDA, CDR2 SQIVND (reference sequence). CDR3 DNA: TGTGCCAGTAAGGGACAGGTGGAGGAAAAACTGTTTTTT. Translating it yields CASKGQVEEKLFF.

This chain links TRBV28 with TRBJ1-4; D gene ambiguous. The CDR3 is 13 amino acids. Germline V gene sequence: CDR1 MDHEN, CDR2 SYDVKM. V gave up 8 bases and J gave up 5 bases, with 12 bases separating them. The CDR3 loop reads CASRNQANEKLFF. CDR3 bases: TGTGCCAGCCGAAACCAGGCGAATGAAAAACTGTTTTTT.